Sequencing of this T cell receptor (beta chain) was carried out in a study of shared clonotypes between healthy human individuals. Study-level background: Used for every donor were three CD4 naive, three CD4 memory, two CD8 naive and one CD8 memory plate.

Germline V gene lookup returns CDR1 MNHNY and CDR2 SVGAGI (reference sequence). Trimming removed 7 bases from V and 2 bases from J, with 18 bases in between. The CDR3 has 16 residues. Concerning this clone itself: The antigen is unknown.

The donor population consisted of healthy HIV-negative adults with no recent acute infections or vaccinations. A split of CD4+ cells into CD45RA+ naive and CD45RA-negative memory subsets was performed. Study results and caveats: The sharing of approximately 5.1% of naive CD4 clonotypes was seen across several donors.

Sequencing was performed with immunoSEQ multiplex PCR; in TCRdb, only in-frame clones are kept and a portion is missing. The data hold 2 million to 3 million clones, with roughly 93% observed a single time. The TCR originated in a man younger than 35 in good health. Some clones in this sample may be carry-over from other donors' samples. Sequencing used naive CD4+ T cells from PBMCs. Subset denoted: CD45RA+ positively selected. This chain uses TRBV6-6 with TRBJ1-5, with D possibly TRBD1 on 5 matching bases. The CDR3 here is CASTASVGGRNQPQHF. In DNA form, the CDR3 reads TGTGCCAGCACTGCCAGCGTGGGGGGACGCAATCAGCCCCAGCATTTT.